The sequence of this T cell receptor (beta chain) was determined in a study of T-cell memory formation after mild COVID-19. On this clonotype itself: Its antigen is unknown.

5'RACE primed at constant segments yielded TCR alpha and TCR beta cDNA libraries bearing sample barcodes and UMIs. TCRdb passed the 5' RACE reads through MiXCR, listing each CDR3 protein once. Of about 610,000 distinct CDR3 sequences in the sample, around a sixth were seen once. CDR3 length: 15 amino acids. V was pared by 5 bases and J by 1 base, with 14 bases between. Germline CDR1 and CDR2: SEHNR and FQNEAQ (reference sequence). Study results and limitations: For contracting clones, CD4+ ones sat mainly in CM and EM, CD8+ in EMRA. CD4/CD8 balance held among clones contracting day 15 to 85, and later expanders leaned CD4+. There was no confirmation that second-wave clones peaking on day 37 were SARS-CoV-2 specific.

The sequenced sample consisted of PBMCs or a T cell subset sorted from them (not recorded which). The chain couples TRBV7-9 to TRBJ2-5, with a possible D match to TRBD2 (5 bases). The clonotype originates from an adult woman who had mild COVID-19 (a few samples of this study predate the infection). Cell type and time point are not known. CDR3 sequence reads: CASSDTLAAQETQYF. The CDR3 DNA is TGTGCCAGCAGCGATACGCTAGCAGCCCAAGAGACCCAGTACTTC.